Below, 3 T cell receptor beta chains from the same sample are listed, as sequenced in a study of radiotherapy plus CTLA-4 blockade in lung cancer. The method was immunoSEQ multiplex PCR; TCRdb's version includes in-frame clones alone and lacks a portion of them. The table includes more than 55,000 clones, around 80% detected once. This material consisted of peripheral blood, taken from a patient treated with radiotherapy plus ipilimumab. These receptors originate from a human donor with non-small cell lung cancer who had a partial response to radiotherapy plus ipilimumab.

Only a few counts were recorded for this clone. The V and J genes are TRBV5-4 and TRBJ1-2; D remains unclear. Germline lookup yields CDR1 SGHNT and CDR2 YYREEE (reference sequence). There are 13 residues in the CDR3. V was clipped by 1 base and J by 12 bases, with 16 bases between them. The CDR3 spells CASSLWTGQRDTF. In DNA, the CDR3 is TGTGCCAGCAGCTTGTGGACGGGTCAGAGGGACACCTTC. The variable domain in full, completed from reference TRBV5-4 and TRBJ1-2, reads ETGVTQSPTHLIKTRGQQVTLRCSSQSGHNTVSWYQQALGQGPQFIFQYYREEENGRGNFPPRFSGLQFPNYSSELNVNALELDDSALYLCASSLWTGQRDTFGSGTRLTVV.

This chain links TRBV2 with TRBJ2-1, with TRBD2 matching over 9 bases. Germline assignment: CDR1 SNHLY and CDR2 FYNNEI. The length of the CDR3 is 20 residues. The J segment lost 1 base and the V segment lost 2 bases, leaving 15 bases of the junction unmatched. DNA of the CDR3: TGTGCCAGCAGTGAACGGCTTAGCGGGGGCACGGCCCGTTCCTACAATGAGCAGTTCTTC. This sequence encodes CASSERLSGGTARSYNEQFF.

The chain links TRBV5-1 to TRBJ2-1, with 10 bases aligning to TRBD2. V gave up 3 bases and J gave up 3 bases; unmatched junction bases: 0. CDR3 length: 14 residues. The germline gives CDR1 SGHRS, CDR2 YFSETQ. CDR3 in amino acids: CASSSSGGYNEQFF. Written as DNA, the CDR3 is TGCGCCAGCAGCTCTAGCGGGGGCTACAATGAGCAGTTCTTC.